There are many counts of the clone carrying this T cell receptor (beta chain). The data stem from a study of regulatory T cells in long-lasting Graves disease. Building of the TCR beta libraries involved iRepertoire HTBI primers and Arm-PCR of CDR3 regions. Each CDR3 protein gets one entry after TCRdb re-called the multiplex PCR reads with MiXCR. The repertoire holds hundreds of thousands of distinct CDR3 sequences, about a sixth seen once, with about 10% in the top ten. Germline-derived CDR1 and CDR2 are MNHEY and SVGEGT. Trimming pared 0 bases from V and 2 bases from J, leaving 11 bases between. The CDR3 covers 16 residues. Noted time point: newly diagnosed GD, antithyroid drugs for less than 3 months. TCR sequences were obtained from RNA taken from PBMCs. An endocrinology department in Xi'an, China, recruited the patients. This sample was shared with a second study, whose subject was T cells in Graves' hyperthyroidism and ophthalmopathy. This second study says: Blood also carried most thyroid clonotypes expanded above 0.001.

J is TRBJ1-5 and V is TRBV6-2 or TRBV6-3, with D perhaps matching TRBD1 (5 bases). The clonotype originates from a woman aged 30 to 39 with Graves disease. Source: peripheral blood mononuclear cells (PBMCs), taken at new diagnosis, from a patient treated with antithyroid drugs. CDR3 sequence (DNA): TGTGCCAGCAGTTACTCCGGGACTCGGGGCAATCAGCCCCAGCATTTT. Encoded protein: CASSYSGTRGNQPQHF.